This section outlines one T cell receptor beta chain sequence together with its context. Antigen unknown. The sample originates from a study of glioma-infiltrating T cells after dendritic cell vaccination. Study results and caveats: Higher TCR clonality did not directly relate to longer survival. Longer survival after dendritic cell vaccination followed higher pretreatment TIL content.

PBMC sampling occurred before vaccination, two weeks after the third dose, and at progression. The immunoSEQ assay amplified TCRB CDR3 from up to roughly 2 ug DNA. Sequenced by immunoSEQ multiplex PCR; TCRdb stores in-frame clones only, minus some. The sample holds roughly 100,000 clones; roughly 79% are singletons and the top ten take 12%. Germline V gene sequence: CDR1 SGHVS, CDR2 FQNEAQ. The CDR3 extends over 15 amino acids. V shed 1 base and J 3 bases; nucleotides not matched to a gene: 3. This sequence was found in a human donor with glioblastoma. Sequencing used blood, obtained before dendritic cell vaccination. The rearrangement joins TRBV7-8 to TRBJ2-7; 10 bases line up with TRBD1. In nucleotides, the CDR3 is TGTGCCAGCAGCTTAGGTAGGACAGGGGGCTACGAGCAGTACTTC. It specifies CASSLGRTGGYEQYF.